This T cell receptor (beta chain) came from a study of blood T cell repertoires in COVID-19. Study information: Whether acute or convalescent, the COVID-19 samples came from the United States, Italy and Spain. T cells, B-cell-depleted T cells, or PBMCs provided the cDNA or gDNA that served as material.

The CDR3 is made up of 15 amino acids. The V segment lost 4 bases and the J segment 3 bases; nucleotides outside the gene matches: 4. The germline CDR1 and CDR2 sequences are LGHDT and YNNKEL (reference sequence). Per the original data handling: Quantification of nucleated cells was approximated via reference gene primer amplification. Sequencing used immunoSEQ multiplex PCR; TCRdb keeps in-frame clones, though not all of them. V, J and clone size derive from that table, while D and trimming were established from the DNA sequence. The sample yields approximately 270,000 clones, over 75% seen once. The chain joins TRBV3-1 (or the pseudogene TRBV3-2) to TRBJ1-3; 9 bases match TRBD1. Sequenced input: peripheral blood. The sequence derives from a woman in her seventies with acute or convalescent COVID-19. In DNA, the CDR3 is TGTGCCAGCAGCCCCCAGACAGGGGGTGGAAACACCATATATTTT. Its protein product is CASSPQTGGGNTIYF.